The 9 T cell receptor beta chains below come from one sample, sequenced in a study of OX40 agonist ivuxolimab in advanced cancers. TCRdb keeps only in-frame clones here, not all; method: immunoSEQ multiplex PCR. Of 70,000 or so clones listed, 80% to 85% were seen once; the top ten hold less than 0.9%. The sequencing used CD4+ or CD8+ T cells sorted from blood, collected in a trial of the OX40 agonist ivuxolimab. Receptor source: an adult with an advanced solid tumor such as melanoma, head and neck, liver or kidney cancer.

The V call is TRBV11-3, the J call TRBJ2-3; no definite D call. CDR3 size: 18 residues. V gave up 1 base and J gave up 2 bases, with 19 bases separating them. Germline CDR1 SGHNT, CDR2 YENEEA. The chain's CDR3 is CASSLGGSSHQATDTQYF. The DNA for the CDR3 is TGTGCCAGCAGCTTAGGAGGAAGCTCGCACCAAGCCACAGATACGCAGTATTTT.

CDR3 region: CASTTFTGELFF. The CDR3 DNA sequence: TGTGCCAGCACGACCTTCACCGGGGAGCTGTTTTTT. The chain employs TRBV28 and TRBJ2-2; no definite D call. Looked up from germline, CDR1 is MDHEN and CDR2 is SYDVKM. Trimming shortened V by 7 bases and J by 4 bases, and 7 bases separated the two germline ends. The CDR3 spans 12 residues.

This clone was detected many times. The chain links TRBV2 to TRBJ2-1, with TRBD1 matching 8 bases. CDR3 length equals 15 residues. CDR1 is SNHLY and CDR2 is FYNNEI in the germline V gene. J was trimmed by 2 bases and V by 5 bases; bases with no gene match: 5. The CDR3, as DNA: TGTGCCAGCAGTCGGACAGGGACGACCTACAATGAGCAGTTCTTC. Translation: CASSRTGTTYNEQFF.

The J gene is TRBJ2-3, the V gene TRBV6-5; 7 positions agree with TRBD2. The CDR3 totals 13 residues. From germline, CDR1 is MNHEY and CDR2 SVGAGI. The ends lost 6 bases at V and 3 bases at J; junction bases unmatched: 3. The CDR3, as DNA: TGTGCCAGCAGCCGCGGGAGTACAGATACGCAGTATTTT. It yields the protein CASSRGSTDTQYF.

This clone has only a few counts. This chain connects TRBV11-1 to TRBJ2-5; perhaps TRBD1 as D (7 bases). This CDR3 spans 16 amino acids. V was shortened by 5 bases and J by 1 base, with 17 bases between the two germline ends. CDR1 and CDR2 from the germline V gene are SGHAT and FQDESV (reference sequence). The CDR3 DNA follows: TGTGCCAGCAGCGACCGACAGGGAGGTCCCCAAGAGACCCAGTACTTC. Its protein product is CASSDRQGGPQETQYF.

The CDR3 DNA follows: TGCGCCAGCAGCCTGATCCCGGGGGGAACCTACGAGCAGTACTTC. Protein sequence: CASSLIPGGTYEQYF. The rearrangement joins TRBV5-1 to TRBJ2-7, with TRBD2 matching 7 bases. Germline V CDR1 and CDR2: SGHRS, YFSETQ. The CDR3 has 15 amino acids. The ends lost 4 bases at V and 2 bases at J; junction bases unmatched: 9.

This clone has only a few counts. This chain links TRBV29-1 with TRBJ2-1; a weak D match, TRBD1 (5 bases). The CDR3 extends over 13 amino acids. Per the germline V gene, CDR1 is SQVTM and CDR2 is ANQGSEA. Trimming took 6 bases from V and 0 from J, leaving 9 bases between them. Written as DNA, the CDR3 is TGCAGCGTCGGACACTCCTCCTACAATGAGCAGTTCTTC. Its translation is CSVGHSSYNEQFF.

This clone was counted a single time. The chain combines TRBV30 with TRBJ2-1; 7 positions match TRBD2. Germline lookup yields CDR1 GTSNPN and CDR2 SVGIG (reference sequence). CDR3 length: 15 residues. V dropped 2 bases and J dropped 4; count of bases not matched to a gene: 8. CDR3 protein: CAWSWGGPGYNEQFF. For the CDR3, the DNA is TGTGCCTGGAGTTGGGGAGGGCCCGGGTACAATGAGCAGTTCTTC. Full variable domain (outside the CDR3, taken from reference TRBV30 and TRBJ2-1): SQTIHQWPATLVQPVGSPLSLECTVEGTSNPNLYWYRQAAGRGLQLLFYSVGIGQISSEVPQNLSASRPQDRQFILSSKKLLLSDSGFYLCAWSWGGPGYNEQFFGPGTRLTVL.

This clone was seen a handful of times. V is TRBV6-5 and J is TRBJ1-5; 7 positions agree with TRBD1. J was trimmed by 7 bases and V by 6 bases; bases with no gene match: 9. In germline, CDR1 is MNHEY, CDR2 SVGAGI. The CDR3 sequence is 14 residues long. The DNA for the CDR3 is TGTGCCAGCAGCCCAGACAGGGTGAGGCAGCCCCAGCATTTT. This translates into CASSPDRVRQPQHF.